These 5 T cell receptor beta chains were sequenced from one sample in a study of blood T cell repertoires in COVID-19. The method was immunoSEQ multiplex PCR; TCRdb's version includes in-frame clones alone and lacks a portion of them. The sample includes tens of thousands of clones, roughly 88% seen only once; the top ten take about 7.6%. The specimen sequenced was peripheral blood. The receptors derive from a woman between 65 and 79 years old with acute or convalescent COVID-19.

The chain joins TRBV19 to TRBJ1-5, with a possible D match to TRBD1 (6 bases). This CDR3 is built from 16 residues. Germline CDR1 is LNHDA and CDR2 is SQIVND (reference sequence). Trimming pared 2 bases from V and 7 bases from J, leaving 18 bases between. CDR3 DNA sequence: TGTGCCAGTAGTATAATTGGTCCCAGGGGCGGCCAGCCCCAGCATTTT. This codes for CASSIIGPRGGQPQHF.

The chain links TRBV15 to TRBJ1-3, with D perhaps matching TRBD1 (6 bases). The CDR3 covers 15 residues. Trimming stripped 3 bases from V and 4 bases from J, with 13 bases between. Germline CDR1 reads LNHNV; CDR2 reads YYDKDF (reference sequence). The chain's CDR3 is CATSRRGGSGNTIYF. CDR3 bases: TGTGCCACCAGCAGGCGTGGGGGCTCCGGAAACACCATATATTTT.

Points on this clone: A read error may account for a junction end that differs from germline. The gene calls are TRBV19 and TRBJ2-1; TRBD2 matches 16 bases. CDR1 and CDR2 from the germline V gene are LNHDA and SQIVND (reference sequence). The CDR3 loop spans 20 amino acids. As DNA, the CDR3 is TGTGCCAGTGGTATAGCCGGGACTAGCGGGAGGGTAGGGCCCTACAATGAGCAGTTCTTC. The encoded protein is CASGIAGTSGRVGPYNEQFF.

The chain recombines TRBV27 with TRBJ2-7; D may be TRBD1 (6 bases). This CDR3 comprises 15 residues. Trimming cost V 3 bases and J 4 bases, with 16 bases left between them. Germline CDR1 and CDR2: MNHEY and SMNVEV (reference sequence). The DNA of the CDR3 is TGTGCCAGCAGTTTGAAGTCAGGGGCCCTTTACGAGCAGTACTTC. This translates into CASSLKSGALYEQYF.

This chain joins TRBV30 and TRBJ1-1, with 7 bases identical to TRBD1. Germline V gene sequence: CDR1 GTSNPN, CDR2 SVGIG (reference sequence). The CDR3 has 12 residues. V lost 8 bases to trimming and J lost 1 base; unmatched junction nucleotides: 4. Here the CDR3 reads CAGHRGNTEAFF. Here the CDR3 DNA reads TGTGCCGGACACAGGGGGAACACTGAAGCTTTCTTT. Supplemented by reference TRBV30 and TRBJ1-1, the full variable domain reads SQTIHQWPATLVQPVGSPLSLECTVEGTSNPNLYWYRQAAGRGLQLLFYSVGIGQISSEVPQNLSASRPQDRQFILSSKKLLLSDSGFYLCAGHRGNTEAFFGQGTRLTVV.